This T cell receptor (beta chain) comes out of a study of shared clonotypes between healthy human individuals. Study in general: Three plates were used per donor for CD4 naive, three for CD4 memory, two for CD8 naive and one for CD8 memory.

Trimming cost V 4 bases and J 0 bases, with 13 bases left between them. This CDR3 comprises 15 residues. Germline CDR1 and CDR2: SGHRS and YFSETQ. The sorted-subset replicate PCRs were given about 210 ng DNA, which is tens of thousands of T cell genomes. The method was immunoSEQ multiplex PCR; TCRdb's version includes in-frame clones alone and lacks a portion of them. The sample includes millions of clones, 90% to 95% of them seen just once. The specimen sequenced was naive CD4+ T cells sorted from blood. The sample's subset: CD45RA+ positively selected. The genes are TRBV5-1 and TRBJ1-1, with a tentative D call TRBD1 (5 bases). The sequence came from a man aged 18 to 30 in good health. CDR3 nucleotide sequence: TGCGCCAGCAGCCGACAGACATCCTTGAACACTGAAGCTTTCTTT. Its translation is CASSRQTSLNTEAFF.